This T cell receptor beta chain was profiled in a study of cytomegalovirus exposure and HLA in healthy donors. The wider study: Membership in the Caucasian-associated ancestry cluster was found for about four fifths of fewer than 450 genotyped donors.

CDR1 and CDR2 (germline): MNHNY, SVGAGI (reference sequence). This CDR3 is built from 15 residues. A word on this clone: Its antigen is still unknown.

The study, taken as a whole, reports: Earlier analysis yielded a pattern in which most TCR beta V segments were productive about 87% or about 30% of the time. Presence/absence comparisons presumed near-even sequencing depth among donors.

Primers included in the PCR were 60 Vbeta and 13 Jbeta primers. TCRdb keeps only in-frame clones here, not all; method: immunoSEQ multiplex PCR. The sample's table shows 55,000 to 65,000 clones. The rearrangement uses TRBV6-6 and TRBJ2-5, with 8 bases identical to TRBD1. The end of the DNA fits TRBJ2-7 better, so the J call may be wrong. Specimen: PBMCs. This TCR was sampled from a woman aged 18-35 years in good health and CMV-seronegative. The DNA of the CDR3 is TGTGCCAGCAGCCCCCGCCAGGGGGCGGCCTACGAGCAGTACTTC. It encodes CASSPRQGAAYEQYF.